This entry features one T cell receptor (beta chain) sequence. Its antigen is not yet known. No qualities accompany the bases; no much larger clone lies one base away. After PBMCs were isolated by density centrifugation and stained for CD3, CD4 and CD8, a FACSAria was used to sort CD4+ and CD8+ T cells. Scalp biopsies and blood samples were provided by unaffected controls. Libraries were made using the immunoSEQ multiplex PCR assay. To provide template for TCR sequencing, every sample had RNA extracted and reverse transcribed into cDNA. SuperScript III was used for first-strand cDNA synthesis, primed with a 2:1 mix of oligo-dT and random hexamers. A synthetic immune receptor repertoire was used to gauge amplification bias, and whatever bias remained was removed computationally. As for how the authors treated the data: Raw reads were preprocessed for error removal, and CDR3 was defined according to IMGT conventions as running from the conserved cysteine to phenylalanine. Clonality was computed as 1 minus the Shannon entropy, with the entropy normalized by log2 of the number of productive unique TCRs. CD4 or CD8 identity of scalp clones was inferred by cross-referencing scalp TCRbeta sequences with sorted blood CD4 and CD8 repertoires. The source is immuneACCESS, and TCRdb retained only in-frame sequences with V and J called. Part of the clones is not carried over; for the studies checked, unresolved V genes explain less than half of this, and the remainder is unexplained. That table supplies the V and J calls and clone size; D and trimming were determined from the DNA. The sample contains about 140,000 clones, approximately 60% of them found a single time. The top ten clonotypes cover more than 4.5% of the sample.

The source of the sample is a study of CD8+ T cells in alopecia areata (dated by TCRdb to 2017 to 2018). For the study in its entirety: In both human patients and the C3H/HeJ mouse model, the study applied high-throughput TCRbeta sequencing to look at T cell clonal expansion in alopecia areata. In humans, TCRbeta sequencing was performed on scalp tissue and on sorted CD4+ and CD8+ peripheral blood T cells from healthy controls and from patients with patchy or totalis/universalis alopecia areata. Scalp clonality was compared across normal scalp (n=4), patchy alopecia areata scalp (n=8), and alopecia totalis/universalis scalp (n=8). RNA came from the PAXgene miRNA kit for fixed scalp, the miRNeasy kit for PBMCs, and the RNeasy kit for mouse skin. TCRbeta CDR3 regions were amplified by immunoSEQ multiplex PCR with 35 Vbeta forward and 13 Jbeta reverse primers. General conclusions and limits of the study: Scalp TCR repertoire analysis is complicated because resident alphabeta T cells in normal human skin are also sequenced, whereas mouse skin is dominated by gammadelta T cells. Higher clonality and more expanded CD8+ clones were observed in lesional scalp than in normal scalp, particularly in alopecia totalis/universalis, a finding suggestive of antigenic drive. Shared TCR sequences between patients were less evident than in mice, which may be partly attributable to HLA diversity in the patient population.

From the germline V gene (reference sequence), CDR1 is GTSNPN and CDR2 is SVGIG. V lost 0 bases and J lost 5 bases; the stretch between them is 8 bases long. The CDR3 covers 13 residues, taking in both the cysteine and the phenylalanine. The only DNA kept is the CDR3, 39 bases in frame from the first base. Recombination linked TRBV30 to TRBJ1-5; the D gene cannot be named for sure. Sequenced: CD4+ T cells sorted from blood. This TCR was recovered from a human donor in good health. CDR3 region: CAWSVSLDQPQHF. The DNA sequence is TGTGCCTGGAGTGTATCCCTGGATCAGCCCCAGCATTTT.